One and the same sample provided the 15 T cell receptor beta chains below, sequenced in a study of T cells after yellow fever vaccination. Each CDR3 protein is one row after TCRdb ran MiXCR on the 5' RACE reads. The table shows about 63,000 distinct CDR3 sequences, with approximately 8% occurring only once. Sequencing used CD8+ T cells sorted from PBMCs, obtained 15 days after the yellow fever booster vaccination. These receptor sequences come from a man aged 25 to 40 who received the YFV17D yellow fever vaccine.

This clonotype was recorded at least ten times. The V and J genes are TRBV11-1 and TRBJ2-7; D remains ambiguous. Germline loops: CDR1 SGHAT, CDR2 FQDESV (reference sequence). V lost 1 base to trimming and J lost 2 bases, with 9 bases between them. This CDR3 is 14 amino acids long. The CDR3, as DNA: TGTGCCAGCAGCTTAGTAGGCAGCACCTACGAGCAGTACTTC. This translates into CASSLVGSTYEQYF.

This clonotype occurred many times. This sequence joins TRBV7-8 and TRBJ1-1; 9 bases are shared with TRBD1. Trimming took 0 bases from V and 4 from J; bases not matched to a gene: 6. Germline V gives CDR1 SGHVS, CDR2 FQNEAQ. The CDR3 consists of 16 residues. The chain's CDR3 is CASSLATGGGSTEAFF. In DNA, the CDR3 is TGTGCCAGCAGCTTAGCGACAGGGGGTGGGTCCACTGAAGCTTTCTTT.

This clonotype was counted many times. The rearrangement uses TRBV15 and TRBJ2-7; D is undetermined. The germline CDR1 and CDR2 sequences are LNHNV and YYDKDF (reference sequence). The CDR3 loop spans 15 amino acids. Trimming shortened V by 2 bases and J by 2 bases, and 13 bases separated the two germline ends. CDR3 loop: CATSRLEIPPYEQYF. The CDR3 DNA sequence: TGTGCCACCAGCAGACTTGAAATACCCCCCTACGAGCAGTACTTC.

This clonotype was counted ten times or more. The V gene is TRBV6-5, the J gene TRBJ2-1, with unresolved D. V lost 2 bases and J 5 bases, leaving 13 bases between the germline ends. The CDR3 is made up of 15 amino acids. Germline-derived CDR1 and CDR2 are MNHEY and SVGAGI. Here the CDR3 DNA reads TGTGCCAGCAGTTACGGCCCCGATCTTAACAATGAGCAGTTCTTC. This codes for CASSYGPDLNNEQFF.

This clonotype appeared many times. The chain has TRBV19 and TRBJ1-1; the D is unclear. Germline assignment: CDR1 LNHDA and CDR2 SQIVND (reference sequence). This CDR3 comprises 13 residues. V was shortened by 5 bases and J by 0 bases, with 7 bases between the two germline ends. The CDR3: CASSPVLNTEAFF. The CDR3 coding sequence is TGTGCCAGTAGTCCGGTATTGAACACTGAAGCTTTCTTT.

This clonotype was seen repeatedly, ten times or more. This rearrangement joins TRBV27 to TRBJ2-7; D might be TRBD2 (5 bases). Germline-derived CDR1 and CDR2 are MNHEY and SMNVEV (reference sequence). The CDR3 loop spans 17 amino acids. Trimming removed 3 bases from V and 3 bases from J, with 21 bases in between. In DNA, the CDR3 is TGTGCCAGCAGTTTCTATCCTCTCCGGGGAGAGGACTACGAGCAGTACTTC. It encodes CASSFYPLRGEDYEQYF.

In its sample, this clonotype was seen many times. J is TRBJ2-7 and V is TRBV12-3 or TRBV12-4, with D perhaps matching TRBD2 (6 bases). This CDR3 region has 14 residues. The V end lost 3 bases, the J end lost 5 bases, and 14 bases lay between the germline ends. This chain's CDR3 is CASSFTGGGNEQYF. CDR3 DNA sequence: TGTGCCAGCAGTTTTACTGGGGGAGGCAACGAGCAGTACTTC.

This clonotype was counted ten times or more. The CDR3 DNA reads TGCGCCAGCAGCCAAGTCTTTCTAGCGGGCCCCAACGGGGAGCAGTTCTTC. Protein product: CASSQVFLAGPNGEQFF. V and J are TRBV4-3 and TRBJ2-1; TRBD2 matches 8 bases. The CDR3 runs to 17 residues. The germline V gene encodes CDR1 LGHNA and CDR2 YSLEER. V gave up 1 base and J gave up 10 bases; unmatched junction bases: 15.

The table lists this clonotype with many counts. The chain couples TRBV7-2 to TRBJ1-5; TRBD1 matches at 7 bases. The germline V gene has CDR1 SGHTA and CDR2 FQGNSA. V shed 1 base and J 4 bases; nucleotides not matched to a gene: 4. CDR3 length: 15 amino acids. CDR3 amino acids: CASSLETGLNQPQHF. CDR3 sequence (DNA): TGTGCCAGCAGCTTAGAGACAGGGCTTAATCAGCCCCAGCATTTT. The complete variable domain, with remaining parts taken from reference TRBV7-2 and TRBJ1-5, reads GAGVSQSPSNKVTEKGKDVELRCDPISGHTALYWYRQSLGQGLEFLIYFQGNSAPDKSGLPSDRFSAERTGGSVSTLTIQRTQQEDSAVYLCASSLETGLNQPQHFGDGTRLSIL.

This clonotype showed up many times. This chain connects TRBV7-8 to TRBJ1-5, with 12 positions matching TRBD1. In germline, CDR1 is SGHVS, CDR2 FQNEAQ. The ends lost 6 bases at V and 4 bases at J; junction bases unmatched: 7. CDR3 size: 16 residues. The CDR3, as DNA: TGTGCCAGCAGGGAGGGGACAGGGGGCGCGAATCAGCCCCAGCATTTT. As protein: CASREGTGGANQPQHF.

This clonotype was seen once. The junction shows a germline mismatch at one end, possibly a read error. This rearrangement joins TRBV6-2 or TRBV6-3 to TRBJ2-3; 9 bases agree with TRBD1. CDR3 length: 17 amino acids. Looked up from germline, CDR1 is MNHEY and CDR2 is SVGEGT. DNA of the CDR3: TGTGCCATCAGTTACCATTGGACAGGGGAGCTCACAGATACGCAGTATTTT. Translating gives CAISYHWTGELTDTQYF.

As for this clonotype: Since a much larger clone is just one base distant, this may be a read error. The chain carries TRBV7-2 and TRBJ1-1; the D is unclear. Germline V gene sequence: CDR1 SGHTA, CDR2 FQGNSA. V was clipped by 9 bases and J by 8 bases, with 10 bases between them. The CDR3 is 10 residues long. The CDR3 DNA is TGTGCCAGGAGCACCCAAGAAGCTTTCTTT. This gives the protein CARSTQEAFF.

The chain combines TRBV5-4 with TRBJ2-7; 13 positions agree with TRBD2. The germline CDR1 and CDR2 sequences are SGHNT and YYREEE (reference sequence). The CDR3 loop spans 16 amino acids. The V segment lost 5 bases and the J segment 4 bases; nucleotides outside the gene matches: 9. The CDR3 nucleotides read TGTGCCAGCAGTTACGGACTAGCGGGAGATGGTTACGAGCAGTACTTC. Translation gives CASSYGLAGDGYEQYF.

The sample holds many counts of this clonotype. This sequence joins TRBV6-2 or TRBV6-3 and TRBJ2-1; perhaps D is TRBD1 or TRBD2 (5 bases each). V was trimmed by 2 bases and J by 8 bases, leaving 10 bases between them. CDR1 and CDR2 (germline): MNHEY, SVGEGT. The CDR3 consists of 13 residues. This CDR3 reads CASSYGGFDEQFF. The CDR3 coding sequence is TGTGCCAGCAGTTACGGGGGATTCGATGAGCAGTTCTTC.

This clonotype was counted at least ten times. The V call is TRBV4-3, the J call TRBJ2-2, with D tentatively TRBD2 (5 bases). Germline assignment: CDR1 LGHNA and CDR2 YSLEER. The germline V and J ends were trimmed by 0 bases and 6 bases, with 14 bases remaining between them. This CDR3 contains 16 residues. The CDR3 loop is CASSQDGKWAAGELFF. CDR3 DNA: TGCGCCAGCAGCCAAGACGGGAAATGGGCGGCCGGGGAGCTGTTTTTT.